This T cell receptor (beta chain) was identified in a study of lymphopenia after photon versus proton radiotherapy. Broader study findings: Proton therapy kept repertoires fairly stable, unlike photons, which gained effector/memory cells. Oligoclonal CD8+ Temra expansion after nadir drove photon patients' diversity drop.

The table came from immunoSEQ multiplex PCR; TCRdb's copy has only in-frame clones and leaves some out. The profile shows nearly 25,000 clones, 65% to 85% of them singletons. A word on this clone: As yet, its antigen is unknown.

Here the sequenced sample was peripheral blood, taken from a patient treated with proton-based radiotherapy. This sequence originates from a woman in her sixties or seventies with pancreatic cancer.

The CDR3 protein is CASSIRTVGNEKLFF. CDR3 bases: TGTGCCAGCAGCATTCGGACAGTTGGTAATGAAAAACTGTTTTTT. The chain carries TRBV14 and TRBJ1-4, with D perhaps matching TRBD1 (6 bases). The V end lost 5 bases, the J end lost 4 bases, and 14 bases lay between the germline ends. Germline V gene data show CDR1 as SGHDN and CDR2 as FVKESK. This CDR3 is 15 amino acids long. Combining the CDR3 with reference TRBV14 and TRBJ1-4 gives the whole variable domain EAGVTQFPSHSVIEKGQTVTLRCDPISGHDNLYWYRRVMGKEIKFLLHFVKESKQDESGMPNNRFLAERTGGTYSTLKVQPAELEDSGVYFCASSIRTVGNEKLFFGSGTQLSVL.